Listed below are T cell receptor beta chains from one sample, sequenced in a study of blood T cells in healthy people across ages. TCRdb re-analysed the 5' RACE reads in MiXCR, keeping a single row per CDR3 protein. The sample comprises around 1,800,000 distinct CDR3 sequences, 39% of which are singletons, and about 23% rests with the top ten. Sample: blood. These TCRs come from a human donor in good health. Each CDR3 is given with its conserved first and last residue. Only part of the rows carry a size: once, few, many, or a class if the clone is expanded.

cdr3_aa	v_call	clone_size
CASSGTGVDNEQFF	TRBV28	few
CASSQFRGQGLDEQYF	TRBV4-1	.
CATSRDLGRVISSGANALTF	TRBV15	.
CASSATGTAGHYGYTF	TRBV9	few
CASTRTGTETQYF	TRBV12-3/TRBV12-4	.
CASSVDGGSDYGYTF	TRBV9	.
CSARIGQHPLEAFF	TRBV20-1	.
CSVVIDLGGAETFF	TRBV29-1	few
CASSPGLRGTDTQYF	TRBV7-2	.
CASSFPDRGETQYF	TRBV5-1	.
CASSFPPRDTANEQFF	TRBV12-3/TRBV12-4	.
CSARDRTGFNTEAFF	TRBV20-1	.
CSATSGYTF	TRBV29-1	few
CASSRTGSGPLHF	TRBV7-2	.
CASTNGGVDTEAFF	TRBV12-3/TRBV12-4	few
CASINSDGDSLPLHF	TRBV7-2	.
CASSPGSGGAGDTQYF	TRBV7-2	.
CSGITHPGDTQYF	TRBV29-1	few
CASSFDGGGTEAFF	TRBV6-5	few
CASSFGTQTYEQYF	TRBV5-1	.
CASSIRTTGESGYTF	TRBV6-2/TRBV6-3	few
CASSQESPGAVYEQYF	TRBV4-1	many